Sequencing of this T cell receptor (beta chain) was carried out in a study of T cells in Graves' hyperthyroidism and ophthalmopathy. General study points: The majority of expanded thyroid clonotypes above 0.001 also appeared in blood.

Comment on this clonotype: Antigen: not known.

Trimming left V 10 bases short and J 3 bases short, with 13 bases between. The CDR3 is 12 amino acids. Germline V gene sequence: CDR1 MNHEY, CDR2 SMNVEV (reference sequence). The authors obtained PBMCs from 10 ml of fresh peripheral blood. TCR beta CDR3 regions were amplified from RNA transcripts. When the TCR CDR3 underwent first-round RT-PCR, the HTBI primer set was used. TCRdb re-analysed the multiplex PCR reads in MiXCR, keeping a single row per CDR3 protein. The sample includes more than 500,000 distinct CDR3 sequences, around 15% of them seen just once. This sequence was found in a woman aged 40 to 50 with Graves' ophthalmopathy. J is TRBJ2-7 and V is TRBV27; D may be TRBD1 or TRBD2 (5 bases each). Sequences were obtained from blood. The chain's CDR3 is CAIGTAGYEQYF. DNA for the CDR3: TGTGCCATCGGGACCGCCGGCTACGAGCAGTACTTC.